Below are 19 T cell receptor beta chains sequenced from a single sample in a study of blood T cell repertoires in COVID-19. Data came from immunoSEQ multiplex PCR; TCRdb stores just in-frame clones and leaves some out. The data contain 140,000 or so clones, 82% of them seen just once; the ten biggest clones take up roughly 4%. The sample taken for sequencing was peripheral blood. Every receptor here comes from an elderly woman with acute or convalescent COVID-19.

This clone appeared a few times. V is TRBV15 and J is TRBJ1-6; D not certain. Trimming removed 0 bases from V and 0 bases from J, with 9 bases in between. The CDR3 extends over 17 amino acids. CDR1 and CDR2 (germline): LNHNV, YYDKDF (reference sequence). This CDR3 reads CATSRDFGGSYNSPLHF. CDR3 in DNA: TGTGCCACCAGCAGAGATTTTGGAGGCTCCTATAATTCACCCCTCCACTTT. Filled out from reference TRBV15 and TRBJ1-6, the complete variable domain reads DAMVIQNPRYQVTQFGKPVTLSCSQTLNHNVMYWYQQKSSQAPKLLFHYYDKDFNNEADTPDNFQSRRPNTSFCFLDIRSPGLGDTAMYLCATSRDFGGSYNSPLHFGNGTRLTVT.

The rearrangement joins TRBV18 to TRBJ1-2, with D hard to call. V lost 3 bases and J 1 base, leaving 12 bases between the germline ends. The CDR3 loop spans 15 amino acids. Germline V CDR1 and CDR2: KGHSH, LQKENI. DNA of the CDR3: TGTGCCAGCTCACCTTCCCGTACCGGTAACTATGGCTACACCTTC. This translates into CASSPSRTGNYGYTF.

J is TRBJ1-2 and V is TRBV9; perhaps TRBD1 as D (6 bases). The germline CDR1 and CDR2 sequences are SGDLS and YYNGEE. The CDR3 extends over 18 amino acids. V lost 4 bases to trimming and J lost 5 bases, with 27 bases between them. Here the CDR3 DNA reads TGTGCCAGCAGCTCTAGGTTTTCTGAACAGGGCGGTGGTTATGGCTACACCTTC. Its translation: CASSSRFSEQGGGYGYTF.

This clone has a single count. This chain links TRBV4-2 with TRBJ2-1, with D perhaps matching TRBD2 (6 bases). The CDR3 loop spans 19 amino acids. V lost 0 bases and J 0 bases, leaving 18 bases between the germline ends. Germline V gene sequence: CDR1 LGHNA, CDR2 YNFKEQ. As DNA, the CDR3 is TGTGCCAGCAGCCAAGATGTCCCTAGCGTGATAGGCTCCTACAATGAGCAGTTCTTC. Protein product: CASSQDVPSVIGSYNEQFF.

This clone was seen once. The genes are TRBV5-1 and TRBJ2-1; no definite D call. The germline V and J ends were trimmed by 0 bases and 8 bases, with 9 bases remaining between them. CDR3 length equals 13 residues. Germline CDR1 SGHRS, CDR2 YFSETQ. The DNA of the CDR3 is TGCGCCAGCAGCTTGGGTCAGGATTATGAGCAGTTCTTC. Translated, it gives CASSLGQDYEQFF.

The rearrangement uses TRBV9 and TRBJ1-6; 8 bases match TRBD1. With V trimmed by 0 bases and J by 10 bases, 9 bases remained unmatched. CDR1 and CDR2 (germline): SGDLS, YYNGEE. The CDR3 length is 16 residues. CDR3 in amino acids: CASSVDPGGAGSPLHF. The CDR3 nucleotides are TGTGCCAGCAGCGTAGATCCAGGGGGCGCGGGATCACCCCTCCACTTT. The complete variable domain, with remaining parts taken from reference TRBV9 and TRBJ1-6, reads DSGVTQTPKHLITATGQRVTLRCSPRSGDLSVYWYQQSLDQGLQFLIQYYNGEERAKGNILERFSAQQFPDLHSELNLSSLELGDSALYFCASSVDPGGAGSPLHFGNGTRLTVT.

This clone was recorded a few times. The chain links TRBV11-2 to TRBJ2-5; a weak D match, TRBD1 (7 bases). Germline V gene sequence: CDR1 SGHAT, CDR2 FQNNGV. The CDR3 is 14 amino acids. V shed 5 bases and J shed 5 bases, with 15 bases lying between them. The CDR3 reads CASSGGTVGETQYF. The CDR3 DNA follows: TGTGCCAGCAGCGGCGGGACAGTTGGGGAGACCCAGTACTTC. The full variable domain, rest sourced from reference TRBV11-2 and TRBJ2-5, is EAGVAQSPRYKIIEKRQSVAFWCNPISGHATLYWYQQILGQGPKLLIQFQNNGVVDDSQLPKDRFSAERLKGVDSTLKIQPAKLEDSAVYLCASSGGTVGETQYFGPGTRLLVL.

V and J are TRBV2 and TRBJ1-1; D is possibly TRBD1 (5 bases). The V end was cut by 8 bases, the J end by 6 bases, with 13 bases between. CDR1 SNHLY and CDR2 FYNNEI come from the germline V gene. CDR3 length: 12 residues. CDR3 DNA: TGTGCCAGCTCCGGGGGATTTGCTGAAGCTTTCTTT. The encoded protein is CASSGGFAEAFF. Full variable domain (outside the CDR3, taken from reference TRBV2 and TRBJ1-1): EPEVTQTPSHQVTQMGQEVILRCVPISNHLYFYWYRQILGQKVEFLVSFYNNEISEKSEIFDDQFSVERPDGSNFTLKIRSTKLEDSAMYFCASSGGFAEAFFGQGTRLTVV.

This chain uses TRBV11-2 with TRBJ1-3; D is uncertain. CDR3 length equals 12 residues. In germline, CDR1 is SGHAT, CDR2 FQNNGV. Trimming removed 2 bases at V and 6 bases at J, with 5 bases between. CDR3 loop: CASSLFVNTIYF. CDR3 nucleotides: TGTGCCAGCAGCTTATTCGTAAACACCATATATTTT.

This chain joins TRBV15 and TRBJ2-2, with unresolved D. V was shortened by 3 bases and J by 4 bases, with 21 bases between the two germline ends. Germline V gene data show CDR1 as LNHNV and CDR2 as YYDKDF (reference sequence). There are 18 residues in the CDR3. CDR3 in amino acids: CATSSEWPAETLTGELFF. CDR3 coding DNA: TGTGCCACCAGCAGCGAGTGGCCCGCCGAGACACTCACCGGGGAGCTGTTTTTT.

V usage is TRBV5-4 and J usage is TRBJ1-4; no firm D call. Germline CDR1 SGHNT, CDR2 YYREEE (reference sequence). V lost 1 base, J lost 4 bases, and 8 bases lay in between. The CDR3 loop spans 14 amino acids. As DNA, the CDR3 is TGTGCCAGCAGCTTGTCACCCAGTAATGAAAAACTGTTTTTT. Translated, it gives CASSLSPSNEKLFF.

The V call is TRBV7-3, the J call TRBJ2-3, with 7 bases identical to TRBD2. V lost 5 bases to trimming and J lost 3 bases; unmatched junction nucleotides: 11. CDR1 and CDR2 (germline): SGHTA, FQGTGA. This CDR3 is built from 16 residues. The CDR3 DNA reads as TGTGCCAGCAGCCTAGGGGTCGCGGGGGTAACAGATACGCAGTATTTT. It yields the protein CASSLGVAGVTDTQYF.

The chain has TRBV27 and TRBJ2-1, with 8 bases matching TRBD2. CDR3 length equals 15 residues. Germline CDR1 and CDR2: MNHEY and SMNVEV (reference sequence). J was trimmed by 0 bases and V by 5 bases; bases with no gene match: 3. In DNA, the CDR3 is TGTGCCAGCAGTACGGGGGGGGTCTCCTACAATGAGCAGTTCTTC. This encodes CASSTGGVSYNEQFF.

The V call is TRBV2, the J call TRBJ2-5, with TRBD1 matching over 7 bases. J lost 1 base, V lost 4 bases, and 6 bases had no gene match. Germline V gene lookup returns CDR1 SNHLY and CDR2 FYNNEI. The CDR3 has 15 amino acids. The CDR3 spells CASSGRDSTQETQYF. CDR3 DNA sequence: TGTGCCAGCAGTGGCCGGGACAGCACCCAAGAGACCCAGTACTTC. The full variable domain, in which reference TRBV2 and TRBJ2-5 provide the parts outside the CDR3, is EPEVTQTPSHQVTQMGQEVILRCVPISNHLYFYWYRQILGQKVEFLVSFYNNEISEKSEIFDDQFSVERPDGSNFTLKIRSTKLEDSAMYFCASSGRDSTQETQYFGPGTRLLVL.

The J gene is TRBJ2-5, the V gene TRBV18, with a tentative D call TRBD1 (5 bases). This CDR3 comprises 14 residues. V shed 2 bases and J shed 2 bases, with 9 bases lying between them. Germline V lookup: CDR1 KGHSH, CDR2 LQKENI. The chain's CDR3 is CASSPAQGQETQYF. CDR3 coding DNA: TGTGCCAGCTCACCAGCGCAGGGACAAGAGACCCAGTACTTC.

This rearrangement joins TRBV10-3 to TRBJ1-2, with D unclear. Trimming removed 4 bases from V and 4 bases from J, with 10 bases in between. CDR3 size: 13 residues. Germline CDR1 and CDR2: ENHRY and SYGVKD. The chain's CDR3 is CAISGGVGYGYTF. The CDR3 DNA reads as TGTGCCATCAGTGGAGGAGTTGGCTATGGCTACACCTTC.

In this sample, this clone turned up a few times. The J gene is TRBJ2-2, the V gene TRBV2, with a possible D match to TRBD2 (6 bases). The CDR3 loop spans 12 amino acids. Trimming shortened V by 6 bases and J by 4 bases, and 6 bases separated the two germline ends. Germline V gene lookup returns CDR1 SNHLY and CDR2 FYNNEI. CDR3 sequence (DNA): TGTGCCAGCAGGGGGGGCACCGGGGAGCTGTTTTTT. Translated: CASRGGTGELFF.

This clone occurred a few times. The chain links TRBV10-1 to TRBJ1-2, with D unclear. Looked up from germline, CDR1 is WNHNN and CDR2 is SYGVQD (reference sequence). Trimming took 0 bases from V and 5 from J, leaving 10 bases between them. The CDR3 runs to 14 residues. The chain's CDR3 is CASSESIGGYGYTF. The CDR3 nucleotides are TGCGCCAGCAGTGAGTCGATTGGAGGGTATGGCTACACCTTC.

V and J are TRBV28 and TRBJ1-5, with no clear D. V gave up 4 bases and J gave up 4 bases, with 5 bases separating them. Per germline, CDR1 MDHEN and CDR2 SYDVKM. There are 12 residues in the CDR3. In DNA form, the CDR3 reads TGTGCCAGCAGTTGGAGAAATCAGCCCCAGCATTTT. This gives the protein CASSWRNQPQHF.